Following are 31 T cell receptor beta chains from one sample sequenced in a study of blood T cell repertoires in COVID-19. TCRdb's copy holds only in-frame clones and misses some; the assay was immunoSEQ multiplex PCR. The sample includes 150,000 to 200,000 clones, approximately 95% seen only once; the top ten take roughly 4.4%. The sequenced material came from peripheral blood. These receptors were collected from a woman aged 50 to 60 with acute or convalescent COVID-19.

The chain links TRBV5-6 to TRBJ1-2; TRBD1 aligns across 8 bases. Losses at the gene ends were 4 bases for V and 7 bases for J; bases not matched to a gene: 12. The CDR3 is 15 residues long. Germline V gene sequence: CDR1 SGHDT, CDR2 YYEEEE. CDR3 protein: CASSILDRDGGGYTF. The DNA of the CDR3 is TGTGCCAGCAGCATTCTGGACAGGGATGGTGGTGGCTACACCTTC.

This clone was recorded once. The gene calls are TRBV7-9 and TRBJ2-7, with 7 bases identical to TRBD1. The junction had 13 bases not matched to a gene; V was cut back by 6 bases and J by 5 bases. Germline CDR1 SEHNR, CDR2 FQNEAQ (reference sequence). This CDR3 region has 15 residues. Here the CDR3 reads CASSFTLTGANEQYF. CDR3 sequence (DNA): TGTGCCAGCAGTTTCACCCTAACAGGGGCGAACGAGCAGTACTTC.

The V and J genes are TRBV18 and TRBJ2-5; D call uncertain. The CDR3 consists of 13 residues. The germline V gene encodes CDR1 KGHSH and CDR2 LQKENI. V shed 3 bases and J shed 4 bases, with 9 bases lying between them. CDR3 sequence (DNA): TGTGCCAGCTCACCCCAGAATGCAGAGACCCAGTACTTC. Protein: CASSPQNAETQYF.

The chain recombines TRBV4-1 with TRBJ2-7; 7 bases agree with TRBD1. The ends lost 0 bases at V and 3 bases at J; junction bases unmatched: 8. Germline lookup yields CDR1 MGHRA and CDR2 YSYEKL. The CDR3 loop spans 16 amino acids. Written as DNA, the CDR3 is TGCGCCAGCAGCCAAGATATCACAGGGGCCGTCTACGAGCAGTACTTC. Translation: CASSQDITGAVYEQYF.

The rearrangement links TRBV24-1 to TRBJ1-1; unclear D gene. CDR3 length: 13 amino acids. Per germline, CDR1 KGHDR and CDR2 SFDVKD. V was clipped by 7 bases and J by 1 base, with 9 bases between them. The CDR3 DNA reads TGTGCCACCAGGCGGGAATGGAACACTGAAGCTTTCTTT. This codes for CATRREWNTEAFF.

The chain recombines TRBV6-4 with TRBJ1-1, with D hard to call. The V end was cut by 5 bases, the J end by 1 base, with 8 bases between. The CDR3 runs to 13 residues. The V gene's germline CDR1 is MRHNA and CDR2 SNTAGT. The CDR3 DNA is TGTGCCAGCAGTCTCGAGCGGAACACTGAAGCTTTCTTT. Protein product: CASSLERNTEAFF.

This chain links TRBV5-4 with TRBJ2-3, with TRBD1 as a possible D gene (6 bases). CDR1 is SGHNT, CDR2 YYREEE, per germline (reference sequence). CDR3 size: 16 residues. V lost 2 bases and J lost 3, with 16 bases in between. CDR3 residues: CASSLQGVVGTDTQYF. The CDR3 nucleotides read TGTGCCAGCAGCTTACAGGGTGTAGTAGGTACAGATACGCAGTATTTT.

V is TRBV2 and J is TRBJ2-7; the D gene is possibly TRBD2 (5 bases). V was trimmed by 7 bases and J by 1 base, leaving 11 bases between them. The CDR3 consists of 13 residues. Germline-derived CDR1 and CDR2 are SNHLY and FYNNEI. The CDR3 region has the DNA TGTGCCAGCAAGCCGGACTCGTCCTACGAGCAGTACTTC. As protein: CASKPDSSYEQYF.

This chain uses TRBV6-5 with TRBJ1-5; tentative D call: TRBD1 (6 bases). The ends were cut back, 6 bases at V and 7 bases at J, with 13 bases in the middle. Germline assignment: CDR1 MNHEY and CDR2 SVGAGI. The CDR3 runs 13 residues. CDR3: CASRQGVDQPQHF. The CDR3 nucleotides read TGTGCCAGCAGACAGGGAGTGGACCAGCCCCAGCATTTT.

The rearrangement links TRBV5-6 to TRBJ2-1; TRBD1 agrees at 10 bases. The CDR3 contains 16 residues. Germline lookup yields CDR1 SGHDT and CDR2 YYEEEE. The ends lost 4 bases at V and 4 bases at J; junction bases unmatched: 8. The CDR3 loop is CASSVRDRGLYNEQFF. The CDR3 region has the DNA TGTGCCAGCAGCGTCCGGGACAGGGGACTTTACAATGAGCAGTTCTTC.

Only one count was recorded for this clone. The J gene is TRBJ2-3, the V gene TRBV2, with 15 bases lining up with TRBD2. The CDR3 runs 18 residues. From germline, CDR1 is SNHLY and CDR2 FYNNEI. Trimming at V came to 1 base and at J to 3 bases, leaving 5 bases not matched to a gene. The CDR3 sequence: CASSEVLGLAGGTDTQYF. The CDR3 region has the DNA TGTGCCAGCAGTGAAGTCCTTGGACTAGCGGGGGGGACAGATACGCAGTATTTT. Full variable domain (outside the CDR3, taken from reference TRBV2 and TRBJ2-3): EPEVTQTPSHQVTQMGQEVILRCVPISNHLYFYWYRQILGQKVEFLVSFYNNEISEKSEIFDDQFSVERPDGSNFTLKIRSTKLEDSAMYFCASSEVLGLAGGTDTQYFGPGTRLTVL.

The rearrangement links TRBV6-5 to TRBJ1-2, with a possible D match to TRBD1 (5 bases). The CDR3 contains 13 residues. CDR1 is MNHEY and CDR2 is SVGAGI in the germline V gene. Trimming removed 6 bases from V and 8 bases from J, with 16 bases in between. In DNA form, the CDR3 reads TGTGCCAGCAGGGTCAGGGATCTGGAAGGCTACACCTTC. It yields the protein CASRVRDLEGYTF.

The chain combines TRBV6-5 with TRBJ2-1, with a tentative D call TRBD1 (6 bases). The CDR3 spans 14 residues. Germline V gene data show CDR1 as MNHEY and CDR2 as SVGAGI. The V gene lost 4 bases and the J gene lost 6 bases, with 13 bases spanning the gap. The CDR3 DNA reads as TGTGCCAGCAGTTTCGGGACACCTTCCAATGAGCAGTTCTTC. Amino acid sequence: CASSFGTPSNEQFF.

V is TRBV30 and J is TRBJ1-5; D remains ambiguous. V was clipped by 1 base and J by 0 bases, with 4 bases between them. The CDR3 loop spans 13 amino acids. Germline CDR1 GTSNPN, CDR2 SVGIG (reference sequence). The CDR3 sequence is CAWSASSNQPQHF. The CDR3 DNA reads as TGTGCCTGGAGTGCTAGTAGCAATCAGCCCCAGCATTTT.

This clone was detected only once. CDR3 nucleotide sequence: TGTGCCAGCAGCTTAGGGGGGGTTAGTGAGCAGTTCTTC. Its translation: CASSLGGVSEQFF. The V call is TRBV7-9, the J call TRBJ2-1, with D maybe TRBD2 (6 bases). Looked up from germline, CDR1 is SEHNR and CDR2 is FQNEAQ (reference sequence). The length of the CDR3 is 13 residues. Trimming stripped 1 base from V and 9 bases from J, with 10 bases between. Full variable domain (missing parts from reference TRBV7-9 and TRBJ2-1): DTGVSQNPRHKITKRGQNVTFRCDPISEHNRLYWYRQTLGQGPEFLTYFQNEAQLEKSRLLSDRFSAERPKGSFSTLEIQRTEQGDSAMYLCASSLGGVSEQFFGPGTRLTVL.

The chain recombines TRBV6-5 with TRBJ1-6; 10 nucleotides line up with TRBD1. The germline CDR1 and CDR2 sequences are MNHEY and SVGAGI. The CDR3 covers 15 residues. The ends lost 0 bases at V and 8 bases at J; junction bases unmatched: 1. CDR3 nucleotides: TGTGCCAGCAGTTACTCGACAGGGGGCGATTCACCCCTCCACTTT. As protein: CASSYSTGGDSPLHF.

The J gene is TRBJ1-6, the V gene TRBV14, with a possible D match to TRBD1 (5 bases). The V and J ends lost 1 base and 9 bases respectively, with 16 bases between them. CDR3 length equals 16 residues. Looked up from germline, CDR1 is SGHDN and CDR2 is FVKESK. The CDR3 DNA follows: TGTGCCAGCAGCCAAGTTGACGCCTTCGGGGGTTCACCCCTCCACTTT. Translation gives CASSQVDAFGGSPLHF.

The J gene is TRBJ2-5, the V gene TRBV19, with 7 bases that match TRBD2. The CDR3 sequence is 15 residues long. The junction had 8 bases not matched to a gene; V was cut back by 6 bases and J by 1 base. CDR1 is LNHDA and CDR2 is SQIVND in the germline V gene (reference sequence). CDR3 coding DNA: TGTGCCAGTAGCGTTGGGGGGGGATTCCAAGAGACCCAGTACTTC. Translating gives CASSVGGGFQETQYF.

The V gene is TRBV14, the J gene TRBJ1-1, with D uncertain. CDR1 is SGHDN and CDR2 is FVKESK in the germline V gene. Trimming took off 3 bases at V and 4 bases at J, with 9 bases between the two ends. The CDR3 consists of 13 residues. The CDR3 DNA follows: TGTGCCAGCAGCCAGGCCCCTGGCACTGAAGCTTTCTTT. Translating gives CASSQAPGTEAFF.

The chain carries TRBV5-1 and TRBJ2-5; 10 bases map to TRBD2. The CDR3 spans 14 residues. Losses at the gene ends were 1 base for V and 3 bases for J; bases not matched to a gene: 0. Germline CDR1 reads SGHRS; CDR2 reads YFSETQ. The CDR3: CASSLTSGEETQYF. The CDR3 DNA reads as TGCGCCAGCAGCTTGACTAGCGGGGAAGAGACCCAGTACTTC.

For the CDR3, the DNA is TGTGCCAGCAGTCACTTTGGACAGGGAGGAACTGAAGCTTTCTTT. Translating it yields CASSHFGQGGTEAFF. The chain joins TRBV7-9 to TRBJ1-1; 8 bases map to TRBD1. Germline assignment: CDR1 SEHNR and CDR2 FQNEAQ (reference sequence). The V segment lost 6 bases and the J segment 5 bases; nucleotides outside the gene matches: 11. The CDR3 runs to 15 residues.

This chain uses TRBV10-3 with TRBJ2-7; maybe TRBD1 (5 bases). Trimming left V 2 bases short and J 4 bases short, with 6 bases between. Germline-derived CDR1 and CDR2 are ENHRY and SYGVKD. There are 12 residues in the CDR3. The CDR3 here is CAISEDSYEQYF. The CDR3 nucleotides are TGTGCCATCAGTGAGGACAGTTACGAGCAGTACTTC.

The chain has TRBV4-3 and TRBJ2-2, with TRBD1 identical over 7 bases. Per the germline V gene, CDR1 is LGHNA and CDR2 is YSLEER. After removal of 4 bases from V and 0 bases from J, the junction contained 2 bases not matched to a gene. There are 15 residues in the CDR3. CDR3 residues: CASSPGQTNTGELFF. The DNA for the CDR3 is TGCGCCAGCAGCCCGGGACAGACGAACACCGGGGAGCTGTTTTTT.

The chain links TRBV9 to TRBJ1-1; possible D gene TRBD1, 5 bases. CDR1 SGDLS and CDR2 YYNGEE come from the germline V gene. The CDR3 is made up of 15 amino acids. V was trimmed by 4 bases and J by 3 bases, leaving 16 bases between them. The CDR3 sequence is CASSPQLTDHTEAFF. The DNA of the CDR3 is TGTGCCAGCAGCCCCCAATTGACAGACCACACTGAAGCTTTCTTT.

This rearrangement joins TRBV27 to TRBJ1-2, with TRBD1 as a possible D gene (5 bases). V was cut by 7 bases and J by 3 bases, with 9 bases left in between. The CDR3 covers 12 residues. Germline lookup yields CDR1 MNHEY and CDR2 SMNVEV (reference sequence). The CDR3 DNA reads as TGTGCCAGCACCCCGGGGGACTATGGCTACACCTTC. This translates into CASTPGDYGYTF.

The rearrangement joins TRBV28 to TRBJ2-7; 8 bases are a match to TRBD2. Germline values: CDR1 MDHEN, CDR2 SYDVKM. The V gene end was trimmed by 5 bases and the J gene end by 3 bases; junction bases not matched to a gene: 3. The CDR3 is 13 amino acids. Here the CDR3 reads CASSGGRRYEQYF. CDR3 sequence (DNA): TGTGCCAGCAGTGGCGGGAGGCGCTACGAGCAGTACTTC.

V gene TRBV3-1 (or the pseudogene TRBV3-2) combines with J gene TRBJ2-7, with unresolved D. The CDR3 loop spans 15 amino acids. The V end lost 8 bases, the J end lost 0 bases, and 17 bases lay between the germline ends. Germline V gene data show CDR1 as LGHDT and CDR2 as YNNKEL (reference sequence). CDR3 in amino acids: CASSLENGSSYEQYF. The DNA for the CDR3 is TGTGCCAGCTCCCTTGAAAACGGTTCCTCCTACGAGCAGTACTTC.

The gene calls are TRBV6-9 and TRBJ1-2; possibly TRBD1 for D (6 bases). V was trimmed by 11 bases and J by 6 bases, leaving 13 bases between them. Per the germline V gene, CDR1 is MNHGY and CDR2 is SVAAGI. The CDR3 totals 11 residues. The chain's CDR3 is CADHRENGYTF. The CDR3 DNA follows: TGTGCCGACCACAGGGAGAATGGCTACACCTTC.

The chain joins TRBV14 to TRBJ2-7; the match to TRBD1 covers 10 bases. With V trimmed by 2 bases and J by 7 bases, 5 bases remained unmatched. Germline loops: CDR1 SGHDN, CDR2 FVKESK. The CDR3 covers 14 residues. CDR3 loop: CASSQSGTGVEQYF. For the CDR3, the DNA is TGTGCCAGCAGCCAATCCGGGACAGGGGTTGAGCAGTACTTC.

The V and J genes are TRBV5-4 and TRBJ2-1; 9 bases agree with TRBD1. The CDR3 consists of 17 residues. V shed 3 bases and J 3 bases; nucleotides not matched to a gene: 10. Germline lookup yields CDR1 SGHNT and CDR2 YYREEE (reference sequence). The CDR3 is CASSSTVGTGIYNEQFF. The DNA for the CDR3 is TGTGCCAGCAGCTCGACCGTCGGGACAGGGATCTACAATGAGCAGTTCTTC.

The V and J genes are TRBV5-4 and TRBJ1-2, with D unresolved. Germline V CDR1 and CDR2: SGHNT, YYREEE (reference sequence). This CDR3 region has 13 residues. The V and J ends lost 4 bases and 5 bases respectively, with 12 bases between them. The CDR3 sequence: CASSPASGYGYTF. The CDR3 nucleotides are TGTGCCAGCAGCCCCGCCAGCGGGTATGGCTACACCTTC.